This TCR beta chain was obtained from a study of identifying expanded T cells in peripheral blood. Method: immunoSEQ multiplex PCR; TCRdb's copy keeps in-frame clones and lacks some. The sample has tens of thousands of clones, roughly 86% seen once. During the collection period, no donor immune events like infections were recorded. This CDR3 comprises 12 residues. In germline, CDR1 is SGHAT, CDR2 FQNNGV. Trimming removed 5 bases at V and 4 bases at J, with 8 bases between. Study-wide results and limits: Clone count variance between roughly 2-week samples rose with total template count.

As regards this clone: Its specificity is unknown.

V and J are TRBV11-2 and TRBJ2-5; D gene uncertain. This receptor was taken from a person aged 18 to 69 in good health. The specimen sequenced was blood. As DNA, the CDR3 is TGTGCCAGCAGCCCCGAGGTAGAGACCCAGTACTTC. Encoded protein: CASSPEVETQYF.